This T cell receptor (beta chain) was recovered during a study of cytomegalovirus exposure and HLA in healthy donors. Study as a whole: Of the donors genotyped, several hundred in all, less than 90% fell in the Caucasian-associated ancestry cluster. Findings of the study overall: A missense DCLRE1C variant was associated with V- and J-gene trimming of TCR beta chains in a later analysis, and an independent cohort replicated the association. Exclusion applied to some V segments, including TRBV6-2 and TRBV6-3, as they were indistinguishable. There were reportedly fewer N-insertions in an Asian-associated ancestry cluster than the roughly 670-donor mean, in a later analysis.

Looked up from germline, CDR1 is SNHLY and CDR2 is FYNNEI. The CDR3 length is 16 residues. The V gene end was trimmed by 4 bases and the J gene end by 3 bases; junction bases not matched to a gene: 9. As concerns this clone: The antigen is not known.

With 60 Vbeta and 13 Jbeta primers, the PCR was carried out. Profiling relied on immunoSEQ multiplex PCR, and the TCRdb table lists in-frame clones only, not all of them. The sample shows roughly 120,000 clones, around 80% of them seen only once. Input material: PBMCs. The TCR comes from a man aged 30-40 years in good health and CMV-seronegative. The chain couples TRBV2 to TRBJ1-3; 7 bases match TRBD1. CDR3 residues: CASSAPGTEVGNTIYF. In nucleotides, the CDR3 is TGTGCCAGCAGTGCTCCAGGGACAGAAGTTGGAAACACCATATATTTT.